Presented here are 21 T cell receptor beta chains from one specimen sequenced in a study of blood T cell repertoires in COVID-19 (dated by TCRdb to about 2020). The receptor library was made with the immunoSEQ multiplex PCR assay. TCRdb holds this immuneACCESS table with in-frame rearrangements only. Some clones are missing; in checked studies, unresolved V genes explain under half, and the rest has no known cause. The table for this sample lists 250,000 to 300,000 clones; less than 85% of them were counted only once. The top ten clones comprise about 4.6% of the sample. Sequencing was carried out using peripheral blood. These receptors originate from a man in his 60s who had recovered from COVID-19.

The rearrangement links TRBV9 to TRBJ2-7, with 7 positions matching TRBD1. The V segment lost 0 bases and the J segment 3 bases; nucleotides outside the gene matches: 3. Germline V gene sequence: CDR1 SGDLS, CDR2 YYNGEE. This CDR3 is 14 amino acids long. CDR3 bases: TGTGCCAGCAGCGTAGGAACAGGGGTCTACGAGCAGTACTTC. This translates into CASSVGTGVYEQYF.

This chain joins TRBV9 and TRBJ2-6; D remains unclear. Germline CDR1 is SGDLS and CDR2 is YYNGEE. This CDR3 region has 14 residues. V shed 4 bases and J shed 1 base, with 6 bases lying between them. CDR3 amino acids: CASSLRSGANVLTF. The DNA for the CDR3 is TGTGCCAGCAGCCTCAGGTCTGGGGCCAACGTCCTGACTTTC.

Written as DNA, the CDR3 is TGTGCCAGCAGTGTGTACCCGGGACAGGCCTCTGGGGCCAACGTCCTGACTTTC. It specifies CASSVYPGQASGANVLTF. The gene calls are TRBV6-1 and TRBJ2-6, with 8 bases that match TRBD1. This CDR3 has 18 residues. Per the germline V gene, CDR1 is MNHNS and CDR2 is SASEGT. Unmatched junction bases numbered 8, after V lost 4 bases and J lost 0 bases.

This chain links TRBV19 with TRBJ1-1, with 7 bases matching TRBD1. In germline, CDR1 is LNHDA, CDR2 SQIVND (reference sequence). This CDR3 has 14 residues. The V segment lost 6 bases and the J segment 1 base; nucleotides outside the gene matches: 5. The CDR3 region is CASSHRGENTEAFF. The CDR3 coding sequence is TGTGCCAGTAGCCACAGGGGTGAGAACACTGAAGCTTTCTTT.

In DNA form, the CDR3 reads TGTGCCAGCAGCTTAGGGGACACCTCTTTTGATTCACCCCTCCACTTT. Translation: CASSLGDTSFDSPLHF. The genes are TRBV7-6 and TRBJ1-6, with D tentatively TRBD1 (6 bases). The CDR3 consists of 16 residues. Germline V lookup: CDR1 SGHVS, CDR2 FNYEAQ. Trimming removed 1 base from V and 8 bases from J, with 15 bases in between.

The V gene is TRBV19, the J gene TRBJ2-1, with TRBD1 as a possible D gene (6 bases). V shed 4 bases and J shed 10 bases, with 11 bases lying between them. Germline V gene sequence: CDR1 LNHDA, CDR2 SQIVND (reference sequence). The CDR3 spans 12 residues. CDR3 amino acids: CASSSAGAEQFF. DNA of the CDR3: TGTGCCAGTAGTAGTGCAGGGGCAGAGCAGTTCTTC.

CDR3 sequence reads: CASSDSGARGTGELFF. CDR3 DNA: TGTGCCAGCAGTGATTCCGGGGCCAGGGGCACCGGGGAGCTGTTTTTT. The chain is built from TRBV2 and TRBJ2-2, with D possibly being TRBD1 (6 bases). Trimming removed 3 bases at V and 4 bases at J, with 15 bases between. The CDR3 sequence is 16 residues long. CDR1 and CDR2 (germline): SNHLY, FYNNEI.

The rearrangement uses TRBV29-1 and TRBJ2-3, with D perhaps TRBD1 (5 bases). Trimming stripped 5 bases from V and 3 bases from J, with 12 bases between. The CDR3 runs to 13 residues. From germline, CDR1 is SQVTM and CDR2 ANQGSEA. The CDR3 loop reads CSVRGRVTDTQYF. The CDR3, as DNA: TGCAGCGTTAGGGGCAGGGTAACAGATACGCAGTATTTT.

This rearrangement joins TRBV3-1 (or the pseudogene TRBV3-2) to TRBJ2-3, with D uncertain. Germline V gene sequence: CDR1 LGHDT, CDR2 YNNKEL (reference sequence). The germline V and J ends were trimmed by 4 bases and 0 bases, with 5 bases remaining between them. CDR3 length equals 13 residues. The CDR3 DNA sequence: TGTGCCAGCAGCCTCCCTAGCACAGATACGCAGTATTTT. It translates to CASSLPSTDTQYF.

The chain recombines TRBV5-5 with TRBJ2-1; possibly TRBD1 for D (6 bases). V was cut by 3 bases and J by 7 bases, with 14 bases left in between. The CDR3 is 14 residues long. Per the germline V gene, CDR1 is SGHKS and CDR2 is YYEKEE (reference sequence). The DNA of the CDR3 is TGTGCCAGCAGCTCTGTAGTGGACAGTAATGAGCAGTTCTTC. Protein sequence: CASSSVVDSNEQFF.

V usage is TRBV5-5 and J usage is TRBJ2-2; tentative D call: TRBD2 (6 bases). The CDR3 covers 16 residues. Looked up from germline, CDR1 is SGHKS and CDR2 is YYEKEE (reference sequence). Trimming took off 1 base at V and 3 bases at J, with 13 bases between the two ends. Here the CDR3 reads CASSLRREQYTGELFF. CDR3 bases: TGTGCCAGCAGCTTGCGGCGGGAACAGTACACCGGGGAGCTGTTTTTT. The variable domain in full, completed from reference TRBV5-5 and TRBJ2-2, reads DAGVTQSPTHLIKTRGQQVTLRCSPISGHKSVSWYQQVLGQGPQFIFQYYEKEERGRGNFPDRFSARQFPNYSSELNVNALLLGDSALYLCASSLRREQYTGELFFGEGSRLTVL.

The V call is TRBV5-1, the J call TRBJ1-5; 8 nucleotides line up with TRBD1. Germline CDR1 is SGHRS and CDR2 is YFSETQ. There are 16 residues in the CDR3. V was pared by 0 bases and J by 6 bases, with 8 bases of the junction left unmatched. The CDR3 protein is CASSLDAGGAGQPQHF. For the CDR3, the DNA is TGCGCCAGCAGCTTGGATGCAGGGGGCGCGGGTCAGCCCCAGCATTTT.

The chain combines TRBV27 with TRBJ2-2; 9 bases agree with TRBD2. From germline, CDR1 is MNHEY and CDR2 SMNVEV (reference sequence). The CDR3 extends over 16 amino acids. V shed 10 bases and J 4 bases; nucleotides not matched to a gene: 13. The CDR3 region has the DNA TGTGCCACCGCCCCCGCGGGGGGGGTTCCCACCGGGGAGCTGTTTTTT. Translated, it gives CATAPAGGVPTGELFF.

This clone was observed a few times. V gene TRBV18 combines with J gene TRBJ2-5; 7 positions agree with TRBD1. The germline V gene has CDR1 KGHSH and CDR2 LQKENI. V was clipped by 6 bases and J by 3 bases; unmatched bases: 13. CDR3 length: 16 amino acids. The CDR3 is CASSHQRQGAKETQYF. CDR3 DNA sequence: TGTGCCAGCTCGCATCAAAGACAGGGAGCCAAAGAGACCCAGTACTTC.

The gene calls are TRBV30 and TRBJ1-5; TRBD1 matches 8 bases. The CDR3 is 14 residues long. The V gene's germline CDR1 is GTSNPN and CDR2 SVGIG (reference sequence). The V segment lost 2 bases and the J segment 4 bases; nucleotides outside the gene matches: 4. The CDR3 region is CAWSSGGANQPQHF. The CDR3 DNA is TGTGCCTGGAGTTCAGGGGGCGCGAATCAGCCCCAGCATTTT. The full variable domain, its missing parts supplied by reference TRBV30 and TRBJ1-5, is SQTIHQWPATLVQPVGSPLSLECTVEGTSNPNLYWYRQAAGRGLQLLFYSVGIGQISSEVPQNLSASRPQDRQFILSSKKLLLSDSGFYLCAWSSGGANQPQHFGDGTRLSIL.

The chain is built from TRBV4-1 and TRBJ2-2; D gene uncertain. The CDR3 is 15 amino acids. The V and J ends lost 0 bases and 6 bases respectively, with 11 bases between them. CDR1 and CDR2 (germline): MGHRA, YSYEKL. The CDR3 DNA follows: TGCGCCAGCAGCCAAGATCGCCTGGGCGCCGGGGAGCTGTTTTTT. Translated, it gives CASSQDRLGAGELFF.

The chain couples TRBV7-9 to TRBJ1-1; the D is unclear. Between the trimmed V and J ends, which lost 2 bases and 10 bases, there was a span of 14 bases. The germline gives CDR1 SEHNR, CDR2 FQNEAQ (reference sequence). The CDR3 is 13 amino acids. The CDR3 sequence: CASSLMAAPGAFF. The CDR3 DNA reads TGTGCCAGCAGCTTAATGGCAGCCCCAGGAGCTTTCTTT.

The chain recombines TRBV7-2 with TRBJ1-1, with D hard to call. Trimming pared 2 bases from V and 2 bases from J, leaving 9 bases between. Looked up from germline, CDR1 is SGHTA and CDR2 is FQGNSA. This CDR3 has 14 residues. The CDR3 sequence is CASSLNGVNTEAFF. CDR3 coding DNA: TGTGCCAGCAGCTTAAATGGAGTTAACACTGAAGCTTTCTTT.

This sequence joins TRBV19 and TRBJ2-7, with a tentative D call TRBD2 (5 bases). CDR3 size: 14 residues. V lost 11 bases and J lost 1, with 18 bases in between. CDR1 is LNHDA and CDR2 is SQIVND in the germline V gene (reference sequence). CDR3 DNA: TGTGCCGCCCAGCGGAAGGGTAGATCCTACGAGCAGTACTTC. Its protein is CAAQRKGRSYEQYF.

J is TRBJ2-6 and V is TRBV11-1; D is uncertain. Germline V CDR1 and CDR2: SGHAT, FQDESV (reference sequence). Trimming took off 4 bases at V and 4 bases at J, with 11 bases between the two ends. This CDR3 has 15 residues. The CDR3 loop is CASSSYNPGANVLTF. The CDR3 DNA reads TGTGCCAGCAGCTCTTACAACCCCGGGGCCAACGTCCTGACTTTC.

Written as DNA, the CDR3 is TGTGCCAGCAGCTTCACGACAGGGACCACAGATACGCAGTATTTT. Amino acid sequence: CASSFTTGTTDTQYF. This rearrangement joins TRBV7-9 to TRBJ2-3, with 7 nucleotides matching TRBD1. The CDR3 has 15 residues. CDR1 and CDR2 from the germline V gene are SEHNR and FQNEAQ (reference sequence). After removal of 3 bases from V and 2 bases from J, the junction contained 5 bases not matched to a gene.